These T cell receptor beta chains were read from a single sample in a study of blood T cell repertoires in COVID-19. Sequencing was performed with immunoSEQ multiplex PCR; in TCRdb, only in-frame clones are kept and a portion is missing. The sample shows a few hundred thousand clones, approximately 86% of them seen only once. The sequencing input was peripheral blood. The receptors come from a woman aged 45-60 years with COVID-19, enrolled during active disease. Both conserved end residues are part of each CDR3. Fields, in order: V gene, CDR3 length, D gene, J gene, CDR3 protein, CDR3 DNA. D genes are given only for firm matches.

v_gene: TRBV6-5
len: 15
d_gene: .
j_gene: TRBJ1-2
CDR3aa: CASSYSLNSLAGYTF
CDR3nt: TGTGCCAGCAGTTACTCGCTCAACTCCCTTGCTGGCTACACCTTC

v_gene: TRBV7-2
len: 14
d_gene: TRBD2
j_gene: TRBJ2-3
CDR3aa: CASSLVGGADTQYF
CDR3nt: TGTGCCAGCAGCTTAGTGGGGGGGGCAGATACGCAGTATTTT

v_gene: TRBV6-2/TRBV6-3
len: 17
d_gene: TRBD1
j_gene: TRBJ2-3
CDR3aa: CASSSLQGARSTDTQYF
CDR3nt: TGTGCCAGCAGTTCTTTGCAGGGGGCGAGGAGCACAGATACGCAGTATTTT

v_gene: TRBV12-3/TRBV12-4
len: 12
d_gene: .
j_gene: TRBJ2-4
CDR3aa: CASSRDSNIQYF
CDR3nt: TGTGCCAGCAGCCGCGACTCAAACATTCAGTACTTC

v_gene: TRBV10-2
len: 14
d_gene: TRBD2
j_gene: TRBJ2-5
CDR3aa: CASSWAGREETQYF
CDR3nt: TGCGCCAGCAGTTGGGCGGGGAGGGAAGAGACCCAGTACTTC

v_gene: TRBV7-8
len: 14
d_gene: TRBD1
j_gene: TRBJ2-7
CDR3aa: CASSLRDRAYEQYF
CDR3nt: TGTGCCAGCAGCTTAAGGGACAGGGCCTACGAGCAGTACTTC

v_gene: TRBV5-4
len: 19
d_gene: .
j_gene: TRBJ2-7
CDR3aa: CASSASPGQGPVNYYEQYF
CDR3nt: TGTGCCAGCAGCGCCTCCCCGGGACAAGGGCCCGTCAACTATTACGAGCAGTACTTC

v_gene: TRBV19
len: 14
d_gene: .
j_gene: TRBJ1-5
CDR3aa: CASSIGSYNQPQHF
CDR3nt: TGTGCCAGTAGTATAGGCAGTTACAATCAGCCCCAGCATTTT

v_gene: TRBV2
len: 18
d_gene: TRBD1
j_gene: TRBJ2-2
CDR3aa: CASSKRQGAASNTGELFF
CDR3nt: TGTGCCAGCAGCAAAAGACAGGGGGCGGCCTCGAACACCGGGGAGCTGTTTTTT

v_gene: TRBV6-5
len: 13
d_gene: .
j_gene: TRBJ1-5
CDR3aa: CASSVDSNQPQHF
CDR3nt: TGTGCCAGCAGCGTAGATAGCAATCAGCCCCAGCATTTT

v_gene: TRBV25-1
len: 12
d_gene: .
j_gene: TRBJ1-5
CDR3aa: CASRGGNQPQHF
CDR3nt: TGTGCCAGCAGGGGGGGTAATCAGCCCCAGCATTTT

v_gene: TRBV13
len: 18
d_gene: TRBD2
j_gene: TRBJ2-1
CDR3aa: CASSIGPGTSSPGNEQFF
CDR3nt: TGTGCCAGCAGCATAGGACCTGGGACTAGCAGCCCTGGAAATGAGCAGTTCTTC

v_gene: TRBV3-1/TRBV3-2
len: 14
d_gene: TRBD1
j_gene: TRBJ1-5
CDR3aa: CASSHDRAGQPQHF
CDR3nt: TGTGCCAGCAGCCATGACAGGGCGGGTCAGCCCCAGCATTTT

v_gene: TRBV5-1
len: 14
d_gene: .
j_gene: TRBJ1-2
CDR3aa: CASSLVQGNYGYTF
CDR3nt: TGCGCCAGCAGCTTGGTGCAGGGTAACTATGGCTACACCTTC

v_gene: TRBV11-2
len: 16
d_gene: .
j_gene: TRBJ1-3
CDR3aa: CASSPRGSSTGNTIYF
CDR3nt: TGTGCCAGCAGCCCTCGAGGCAGTTCAACTGGAAACACCATATATTTT

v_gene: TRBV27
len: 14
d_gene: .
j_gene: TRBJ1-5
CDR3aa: CASSLPLGDQPQHF
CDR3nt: TGTGCCAGCAGTTTACCCCTAGGAGATCAGCCCCAGCATTTT